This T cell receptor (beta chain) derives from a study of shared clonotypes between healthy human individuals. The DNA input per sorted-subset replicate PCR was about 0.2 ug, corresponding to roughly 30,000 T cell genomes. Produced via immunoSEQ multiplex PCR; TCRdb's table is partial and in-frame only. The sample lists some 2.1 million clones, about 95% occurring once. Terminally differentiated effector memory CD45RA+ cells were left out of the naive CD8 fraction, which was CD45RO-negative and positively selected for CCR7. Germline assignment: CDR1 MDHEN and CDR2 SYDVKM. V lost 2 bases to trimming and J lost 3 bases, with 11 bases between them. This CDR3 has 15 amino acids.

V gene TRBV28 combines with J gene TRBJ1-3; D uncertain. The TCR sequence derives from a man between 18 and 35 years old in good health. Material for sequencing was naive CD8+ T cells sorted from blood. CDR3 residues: CASSLVAFFGNTIYF. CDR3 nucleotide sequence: TGTGCCAGCAGTTTAGTAGCTTTTTTTGGAAACACCATATATTTT.